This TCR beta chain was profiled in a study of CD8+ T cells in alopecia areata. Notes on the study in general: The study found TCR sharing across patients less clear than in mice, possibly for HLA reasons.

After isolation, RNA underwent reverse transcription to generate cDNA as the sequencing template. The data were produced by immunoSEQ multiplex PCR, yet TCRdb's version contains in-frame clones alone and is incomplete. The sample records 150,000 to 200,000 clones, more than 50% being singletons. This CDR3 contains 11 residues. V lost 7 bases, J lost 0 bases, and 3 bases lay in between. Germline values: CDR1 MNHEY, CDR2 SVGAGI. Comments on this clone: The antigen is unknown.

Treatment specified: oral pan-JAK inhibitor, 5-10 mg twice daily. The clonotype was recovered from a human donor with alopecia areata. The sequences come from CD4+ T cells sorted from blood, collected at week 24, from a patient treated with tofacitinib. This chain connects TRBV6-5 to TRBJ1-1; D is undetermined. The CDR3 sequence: CASILNTEAFF. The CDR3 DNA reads TGTGCCAGCATTTTGAACACTGAAGCTTTCTTT.